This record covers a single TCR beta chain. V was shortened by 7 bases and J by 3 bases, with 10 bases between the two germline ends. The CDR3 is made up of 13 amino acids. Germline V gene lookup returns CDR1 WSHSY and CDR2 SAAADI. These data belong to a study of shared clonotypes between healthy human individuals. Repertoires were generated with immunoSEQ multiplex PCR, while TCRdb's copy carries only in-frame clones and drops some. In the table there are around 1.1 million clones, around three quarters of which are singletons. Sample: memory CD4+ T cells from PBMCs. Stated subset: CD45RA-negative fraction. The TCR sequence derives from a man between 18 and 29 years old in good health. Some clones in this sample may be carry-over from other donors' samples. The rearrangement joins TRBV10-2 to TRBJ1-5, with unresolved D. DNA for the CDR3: TGCGCCAGCACCCCGGGATCCAATCAGCCCCAGCATTTT. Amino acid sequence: CASTPGSNQPQHF.